Sequencing of this T cell receptor (beta chain) was carried out in a study of Ad26.COV2.S vaccination and SARS-CoV-2 variants. In the study overall: Intramuscular Ad26.COV2.S doses were given once or twice, 56 days apart.

Study-wide results and limits: People given the vaccine had a wider spike-specific TCR breadth than placebo recipients did. Substantial breadth was reportedly displayed by spike-specific CD8+ and CD4+ T cell responses after vaccination.

Sequencing was performed with immunoSEQ multiplex PCR; in TCRdb, only in-frame clones are kept and a portion is missing. Among around 340,000 clones listed, about 86% were seen once. This CDR3 has 14 amino acids. Germline V gene lookup returns CDR1 SGHTA and CDR2 FQGNSA. V lost 5 bases to trimming and J lost 3 bases, with 13 bases between them. Treatment described: 15 to 20 received Ad26.COV2.S at low or high dose, single or two shots; roughly five received placebo; per-sample allocation not given. Each sample was drawn 63 days after the first injection (of vaccine or placebo). It was an adult aged 18-55 years in Boston who was the donor. In the case of this clone: The antigen remains unidentified.

This specimen was peripheral blood, taken in a trial of Ad26.COV2.S vaccine versus placebo. This TCR came from a person aged 18-65 years who received the Ad26.COV2.S COVID-19 vaccine or a placebo. The chain combines TRBV7-2 with TRBJ2-5; no clear D gene. The CDR3 protein is CASSPIHLEETQYF. DNA for the CDR3: TGTGCCAGCAGCCCAATCCACCTCGAAGAGACCCAGTACTTC.